A single sample is the source of the 11 T cell receptor beta chains below, sequenced in a study of T cells in Graves' hyperthyroidism and ophthalmopathy (dated by TCRdb to between 2019 and 2020). Receptors were amplified or captured by multiplex PCR. Sequencer: Illumina HiSeq 2000. Amplification of TCR beta CDR3 regions was carried out from RNA transcripts. A first-round RT-PCR of the TCR CDR3 used the HTBI primer set with the Qiagen OneStep RT-PCR kit. TCRdb reprocessing: public reads trimmed at Q25 with fastp, clones called with MiXCR, in-frame beta chains kept. Rows are unified per CDR3 protein, each entry keeping the most common DNA and genes. Within this sample are hundreds of thousands of distinct CDR3 sequences, with 22% of them counted one time only. Around 60% of the sample comes from the top ten. The sequenced sample was blood. The receptors were gathered from a man under 40 with Graves' ophthalmopathy.

This clonotype occurred a few times. The chain carries TRBV13 and TRBJ2-3, with no clear D. The V gene lost 5 bases and the J gene lost 6 bases, with 18 bases spanning the gap. The CDR3 runs to 15 residues. Germline CDR1 reads PRHDT; CDR2 reads FYEKMQ (reference sequence). The CDR3 loop is CASSLSRLMRDTQYF. DNA of the CDR3: TGTGCCAGCAGCCTATCGCGGTTGATGAGGGATACGCAGTATTTT. Full variable domain (remainder filled in from reference TRBV13 and TRBJ2-3): AAGVIQSPRHLIKEKRETATLKCYPIPRHDTVYWYQQGPGQDPQFLISFYEKMQSDKGSIPDRFSAQQFSDYHSELNMSSLELGDSALYFCASSLSRLMRDTQYFGPGTRLTVL.

There are a few counts of this clonotype. The chain recombines TRBV5-1 with TRBJ1-2, with 7 bases lining up with TRBD1. The CDR3 spans 15 residues. Germline values: CDR1 SGHRS, CDR2 YFSETQ. J gave up 1 base and V 4 bases, and 7 bases lay outside the gene matches. CDR3 sequence: CASSPDREINYGYTF. DNA of the CDR3: TGCGCCAGCAGCCCCGACAGGGAAATTAACTATGGCTACACCTTC.

This clonotype has ten or more counts. The chain combines TRBV28 with TRBJ1-6; D is perhaps TRBD1 (6 bases). The germline V and J ends were trimmed by 3 bases and 11 bases, with 8 bases remaining between them. The CDR3 consists of 12 residues. Germline V lookup: CDR1 MDHEN, CDR2 SYDVKM. CDR3 nucleotide sequence: TGTGCCAGCAGTTTCGGGGGCACACCCCTCCACTTT. This sequence encodes CASSFGGTPLHF. The variable domain in full, with the rest retrieved from reference TRBV28 and TRBJ1-6, is DVKVTQSSRYLVKRTGEKVFLECVQDMDHENMFWYRQDPGLGLRLIYFSYDVKMKEKGDIPEGYSVSREKKERFSLILESASTNQTSMYLCASSFGGTPLHFGNGTRLTVT.

The table lists this clonotype with a few counts. CDR3 DNA: TGCAGCGTTAGACAGAAAAACTCGGGCTACACCTTC. Protein product: CSVRQKNSGYTF. The chain combines TRBV29-1 with TRBJ1-2; tentative D call: TRBD1 (5 bases). The CDR3 covers 12 residues. The germline V gene encodes CDR1 SQVTM and CDR2 ANQGSEA. Trimming removed 5 bases from V and 8 bases from J, with 15 bases in between.

In this sample, this clonotype turned up many times. CDR3 nucleotide sequence: TGTGCCAGCAGTACTGCCGGGACAAGTACTGAAGCTTTCTTT. Its translation is CASSTAGTSTEAFF. J is TRBJ1-1 and V is TRBV28; tentatively, D is TRBD1 (6 bases). CDR1 and CDR2 (germline): MDHEN, SYDVKM. V shed 5 bases and J shed 5 bases, with 15 bases lying between them. The CDR3 covers 14 residues.

The V gene is TRBV27, the J gene TRBJ1-5; 9 nucleotides align to TRBD1. J was trimmed by 6 bases and V by 6 bases; bases with no gene match: 9. Germline loops: CDR1 MNHEY, CDR2 SMNVEV (reference sequence). This CDR3 has 15 residues. CDR3 bases: TGTGCCAGCAGACCTGACAGGGGGATGAGTCAGCCCCAGCATTTT. Its translation is CASRPDRGMSQPQHF.

This clonotype was detected ten times or more. This chain connects TRBV29-1 to TRBJ1-1, with no clear D. Germline assignment: CDR1 SQVTM and CDR2 ANQGSEA. Between the trimmed V and J ends, which lost 4 bases and 4 bases, there was a span of 16 bases. The CDR3 is 14 amino acids. CDR3 sequence reads: CSVAPEPRGTEAFF. In DNA, the CDR3 is TGCAGCGTTGCACCTGAACCGCGTGGCACTGAAGCTTTCTTT.

This clonotype has at least ten counts. This chain links TRBV12-3 or TRBV12-4 with TRBJ2-1, with 10 bases aligning to TRBD2. Trimming cost V 6 bases and J 7 bases; bases outside gene matches: 6. This CDR3 region has 14 residues. The chain's CDR3 is CASRVAGGGNEQFF. CDR3 in DNA: TGTGCCAGCAGGGTAGCGGGAGGAGGGAATGAGCAGTTCTTC.

The chain couples TRBV28 to TRBJ2-7; TRBD2 might be the D (6 bases). The CDR3 covers 15 residues. The germline gives CDR1 MDHEN, CDR2 SYDVKM. V was cut by 5 bases and J by 3 bases, with 17 bases left in between. As DNA, the CDR3 is TGTGCCAGCAGTACCACGGGGGTTTCTAGCTACGAGCAGTACTTC. It is translated as CASSTTGVSSYEQYF.

This clonotype has more than one count but fewer than ten. The rearrangement links TRBV10-1 to TRBJ2-1; D ambiguous. Deletions cut 4 bases from V and 6 bases from J, with 7 bases between. The CDR3 covers 12 residues. In germline, CDR1 is WNHNN, CDR2 SYGVQD (reference sequence). The CDR3 reads CASSASVNEQFF. The CDR3 DNA follows: TGCGCCAGCAGTGCGTCCGTCAATGAGCAGTTCTTC.

This clonotype appeared many times. This rearrangement joins TRBV5-6 to TRBJ2-1; 11 nucleotides agree with TRBD2. Germline-derived CDR1 and CDR2 are SGHDT and YYEEEE. The CDR3 has 16 residues. The junction had 7 bases not matched to a gene; V was cut back by 4 bases and J by 4 bases. Here the CDR3 DNA reads TGTGCCAGCAGCCTCAAGGGGACTAGCGGATACAATGAGCAGTTCTTC. Its translation is CASSLKGTSGYNEQFF.